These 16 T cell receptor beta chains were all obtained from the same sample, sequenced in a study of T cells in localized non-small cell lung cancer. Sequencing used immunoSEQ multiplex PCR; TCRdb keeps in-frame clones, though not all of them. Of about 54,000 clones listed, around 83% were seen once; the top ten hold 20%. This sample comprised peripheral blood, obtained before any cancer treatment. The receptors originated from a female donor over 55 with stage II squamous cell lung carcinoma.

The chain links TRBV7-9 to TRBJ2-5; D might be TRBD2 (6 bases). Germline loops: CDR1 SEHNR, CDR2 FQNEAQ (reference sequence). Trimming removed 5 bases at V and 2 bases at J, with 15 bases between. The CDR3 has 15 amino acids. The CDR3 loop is CASSAGWTAQETQYF. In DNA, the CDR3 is TGTGCCAGCAGCGCGGGGTGGACTGCTCAAGAGACCCAGTACTTC.

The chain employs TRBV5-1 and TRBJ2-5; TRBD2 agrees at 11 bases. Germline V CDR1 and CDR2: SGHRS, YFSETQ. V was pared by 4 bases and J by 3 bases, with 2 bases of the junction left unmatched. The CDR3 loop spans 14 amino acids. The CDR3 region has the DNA TGCGCCAGCAGCCCGACTAGCGGGGAAGAGACCCAGTACTTC. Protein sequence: CASSPTSGEETQYF.

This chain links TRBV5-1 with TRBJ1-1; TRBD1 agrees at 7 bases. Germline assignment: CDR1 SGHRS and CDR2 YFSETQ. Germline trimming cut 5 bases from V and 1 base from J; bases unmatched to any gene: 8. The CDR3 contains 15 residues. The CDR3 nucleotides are TGCGCCAGCAGGGAGACCGGGACAGCGAACACTGAAGCTTTCTTT. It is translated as CASRETGTANTEAFF.

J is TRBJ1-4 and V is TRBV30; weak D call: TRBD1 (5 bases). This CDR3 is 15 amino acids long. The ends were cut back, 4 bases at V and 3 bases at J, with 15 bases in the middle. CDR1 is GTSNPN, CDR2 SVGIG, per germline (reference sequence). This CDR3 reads CAWTQPGRSNEKLFF. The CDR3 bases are TGTGCCTGGACCCAGCCAGGGAGATCTAATGAAAAACTGTTTTTT.

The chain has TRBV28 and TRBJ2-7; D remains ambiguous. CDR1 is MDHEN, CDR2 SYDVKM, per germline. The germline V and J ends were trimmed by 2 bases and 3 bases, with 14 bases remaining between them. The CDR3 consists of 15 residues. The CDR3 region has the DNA TGTGCCAGCAGTTTAAGAGGTTTCCCCTACTACGAGCAGTACTTC. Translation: CASSLRGFPYYEQYF.

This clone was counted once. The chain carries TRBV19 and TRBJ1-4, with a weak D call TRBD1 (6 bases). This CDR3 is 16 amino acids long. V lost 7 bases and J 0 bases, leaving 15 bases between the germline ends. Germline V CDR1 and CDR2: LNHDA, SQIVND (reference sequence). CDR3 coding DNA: TGTGCCAGTACTTATCAGGGGAGAGCAACTAATGAAAAACTGTTTTTT. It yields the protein CASTYQGRATNEKLFF.

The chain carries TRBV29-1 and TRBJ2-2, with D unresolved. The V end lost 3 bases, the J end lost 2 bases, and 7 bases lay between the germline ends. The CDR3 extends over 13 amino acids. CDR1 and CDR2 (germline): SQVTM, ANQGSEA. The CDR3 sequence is CSVDPQNTGELFF. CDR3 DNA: TGCAGCGTTGACCCCCAAAACACCGGGGAGCTGTTTTTT.

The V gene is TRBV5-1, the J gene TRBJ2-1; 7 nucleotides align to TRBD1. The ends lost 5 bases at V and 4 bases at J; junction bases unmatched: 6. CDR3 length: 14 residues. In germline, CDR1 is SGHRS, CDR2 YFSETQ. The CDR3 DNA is TGCGCCAGCAGTCTACCGGGACAGTACAATGAGCAGTTCTTC. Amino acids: CASSLPGQYNEQFF.

The chain's CDR3 is CASSYLRRRYQETQYF. The DNA of the CDR3 is TGTGCCAGCAGCTATTTGAGACGGAGGTACCAAGAGACCCAGTACTTC. This chain joins TRBV5-6 and TRBJ2-5, with TRBD2 as a possible D gene (5 bases). CDR3 size: 16 residues. Trimming left V 3 bases short and J 0 bases short, with 15 bases between. CDR1 is SGHDT, CDR2 YYEEEE, per germline.

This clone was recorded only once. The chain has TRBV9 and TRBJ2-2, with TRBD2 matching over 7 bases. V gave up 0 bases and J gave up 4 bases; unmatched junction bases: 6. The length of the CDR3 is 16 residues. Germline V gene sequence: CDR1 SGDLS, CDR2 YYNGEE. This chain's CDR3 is CASSVGLGEGTGELFF. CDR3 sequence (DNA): TGTGCCAGCAGCGTAGGTTTAGGGGAGGGCACCGGGGAGCTGTTTTTT.

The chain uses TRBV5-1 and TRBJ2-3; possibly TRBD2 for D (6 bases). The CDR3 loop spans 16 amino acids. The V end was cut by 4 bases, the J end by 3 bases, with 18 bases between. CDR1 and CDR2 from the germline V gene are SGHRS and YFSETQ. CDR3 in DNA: TGCGCCAGCAGCGAGCGCGGGGTCGGGAAAACAGATACGCAGTATTTT. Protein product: CASSERGVGKTDTQYF.

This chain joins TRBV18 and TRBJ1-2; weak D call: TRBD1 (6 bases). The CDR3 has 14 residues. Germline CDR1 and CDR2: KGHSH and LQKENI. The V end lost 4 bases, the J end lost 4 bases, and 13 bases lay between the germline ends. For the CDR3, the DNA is TGTGCCAGCTCACAACAGGGAGACCTCTATGGCTACACCTTC. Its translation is CASSQQGDLYGYTF.

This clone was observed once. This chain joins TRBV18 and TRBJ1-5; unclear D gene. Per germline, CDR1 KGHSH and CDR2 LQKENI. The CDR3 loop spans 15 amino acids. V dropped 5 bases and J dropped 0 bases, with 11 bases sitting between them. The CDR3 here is CASSVGPYSNQPQHF. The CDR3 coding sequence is TGTGCCAGCTCAGTAGGGCCTTATAGCAATCAGCCCCAGCATTTT.

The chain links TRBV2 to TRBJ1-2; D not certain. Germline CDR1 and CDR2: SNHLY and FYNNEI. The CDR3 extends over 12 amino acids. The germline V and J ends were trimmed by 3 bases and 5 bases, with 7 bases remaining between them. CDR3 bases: TGTGCCAGCAGTGAGACGGAGTATGGCTACACCTTC. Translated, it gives CASSETEYGYTF. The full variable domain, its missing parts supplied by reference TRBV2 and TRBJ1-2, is EPEVTQTPSHQVTQMGQEVILRCVPISNHLYFYWYRQILGQKVEFLVSFYNNEISEKSEIFDDQFSVERPDGSNFTLKIRSTKLEDSAMYFCASSETEYGYTFGSGTRLTVV.

CDR3 sequence (DNA): TGTGCCAGCAGTTACTCGATCAAGGCCCGGACAGGGGGGGACACCGGGGAGCTGTTTTTT. Translated: CASSYSIKARTGGDTGELFF. This chain links TRBV6-7 with TRBJ2-2; 10 positions agree with TRBD1. TRBV6-7 is sorted into the ORF group, with uncertain function. The V and J ends lost 0 bases and 3 bases, in that order; junction bases with no gene match: 13. The CDR3 has 20 residues.

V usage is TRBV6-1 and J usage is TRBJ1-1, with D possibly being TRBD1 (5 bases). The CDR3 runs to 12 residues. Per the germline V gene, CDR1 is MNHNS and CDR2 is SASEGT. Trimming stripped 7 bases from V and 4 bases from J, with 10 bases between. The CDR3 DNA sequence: TGTGCCAGCAAGGACACTGCCACTGAAGCTTTCTTT. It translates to CASKDTATEAFF.